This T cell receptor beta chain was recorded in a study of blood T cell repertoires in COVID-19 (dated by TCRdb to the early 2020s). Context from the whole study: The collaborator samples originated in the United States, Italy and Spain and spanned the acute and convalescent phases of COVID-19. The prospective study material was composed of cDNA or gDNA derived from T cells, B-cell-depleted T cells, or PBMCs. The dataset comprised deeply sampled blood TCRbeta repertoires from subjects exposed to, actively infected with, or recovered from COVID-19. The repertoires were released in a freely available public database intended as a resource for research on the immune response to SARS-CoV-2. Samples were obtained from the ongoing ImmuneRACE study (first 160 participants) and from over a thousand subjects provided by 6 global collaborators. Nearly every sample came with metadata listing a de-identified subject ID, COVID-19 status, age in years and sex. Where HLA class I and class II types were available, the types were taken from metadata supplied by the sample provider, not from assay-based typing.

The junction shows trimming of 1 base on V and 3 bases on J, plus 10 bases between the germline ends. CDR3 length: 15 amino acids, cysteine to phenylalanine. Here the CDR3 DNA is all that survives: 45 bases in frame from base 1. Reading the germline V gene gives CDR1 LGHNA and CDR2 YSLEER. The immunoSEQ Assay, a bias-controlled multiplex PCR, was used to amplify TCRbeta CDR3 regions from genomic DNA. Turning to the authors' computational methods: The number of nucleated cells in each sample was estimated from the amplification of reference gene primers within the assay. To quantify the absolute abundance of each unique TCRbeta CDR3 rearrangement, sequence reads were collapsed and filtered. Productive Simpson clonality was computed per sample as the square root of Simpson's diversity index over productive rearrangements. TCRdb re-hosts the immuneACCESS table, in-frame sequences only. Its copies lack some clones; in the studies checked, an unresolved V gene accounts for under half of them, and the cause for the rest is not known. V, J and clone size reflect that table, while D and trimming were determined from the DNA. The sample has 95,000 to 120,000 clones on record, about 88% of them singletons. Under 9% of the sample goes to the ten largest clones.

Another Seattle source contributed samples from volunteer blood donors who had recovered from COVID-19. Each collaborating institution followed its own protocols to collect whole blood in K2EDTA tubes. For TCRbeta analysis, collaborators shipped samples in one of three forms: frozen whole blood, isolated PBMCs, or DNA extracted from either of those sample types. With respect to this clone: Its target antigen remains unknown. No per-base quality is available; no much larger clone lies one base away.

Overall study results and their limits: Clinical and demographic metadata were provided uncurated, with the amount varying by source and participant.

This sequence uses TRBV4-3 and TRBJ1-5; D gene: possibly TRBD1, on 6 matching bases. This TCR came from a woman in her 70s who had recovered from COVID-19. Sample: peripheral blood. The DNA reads TGCGCCAGCAGCCAAGCCTACAGGGACAATCAGCCCCAGCATTTT. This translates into CASSQAYRDNQPQHF.